This T cell receptor (beta chain) was found in a study of blood T cell repertoires in COVID-19. V was pared by 5 bases and J by 6 bases, with 10 bases between. Germline CDR1 and CDR2: LNHDA and SQIVND (reference sequence). The CDR3 totals 13 residues. The table came from immunoSEQ multiplex PCR; TCRdb's copy has only in-frame clones and leaves some out. The table has some 140,000 clones, about 86% seen once. The chain carries TRBV19 and TRBJ1-4; a weak D match, TRBD1 (6 bases). Input material: PBMCs or T cells enriched from blood (not recorded which). This sequence originates from a man in his forties with acute COVID-19. In nucleotides, the CDR3 is TGTGCCAGTAGTTTGCGGACAGATGAAAAACTGTTTTTT. Its translation is CASSLRTDEKLFF.